The 15 T cell receptor beta chains listed next were all sequenced from one sample in a study of human T cells and chemical hapten exposure. Time point in this sample: patch test 2, 6 weeks after DPC sensitization. As to treatment: therapeutic diphenylcyclopropenone sensitization with weekly scalp DPC. TCRdb passed the RACE reads through MiXCR, listing each CDR3 protein once. There are 350,000 to 400,000 distinct CDR3 sequences in the sample; about 6.3% occur only once, and about 5.4% lies in the top ten. Sequencing used whole blood, obtained in connection with sensitization to the hapten diphenylcyclopropenone (DPC). These receptors originate from a woman under 30 with alopecia areata. Some clones in this sample may be carry-over from other donors' samples.

This clonotype was found many times. The V and J genes are TRBV20-1 and TRBJ1-1, with D maybe TRBD1 (5 bases). Trimming left V 0 bases short and J 0 bases short, with 8 bases between. CDR3 length equals 14 residues. Germline CDR1 and CDR2: DFQATT and SNEGSKA (reference sequence). Here the CDR3 DNA reads TGCAGTGCTAGAGAACAGGCAATGAACACTGAAGCTTTCTTT. Protein: CSAREQAMNTEAFF.

This clonotype was found a few times. The chain combines TRBV6-2 or TRBV6-3 with TRBJ2-1, with 7 positions matching TRBD2. Looked up from germline, CDR1 is MNHEY and CDR2 is SVGEGT. Trimming took 2 bases from V and 5 from J; bases not matched to a gene: 6. This CDR3 region has 15 residues. This chain's CDR3 is CASSYEGRVHNEQFF. The CDR3 coding sequence is TGTGCCAGCAGTTACGAGGGGAGGGTCCACAATGAGCAGTTCTTC.

This clonotype was observed a handful of times. The J gene is TRBJ2-3, the V gene TRBV14; the D gene is possibly TRBD2 (6 bases). There are 13 residues in the CDR3. Trimming pared 8 bases from V and 2 bases from J, leaving 11 bases between. Germline V gene data show CDR1 as SGHDN and CDR2 as FVKESK. The CDR3 region is CASSGGFTDTQYF. The CDR3 DNA reads TGTGCCAGCTCCGGGGGATTCACAGATACGCAGTATTTT. Together with reference TRBV14 and TRBJ2-3, the CDR3 gives the full variable domain: EAGVTQFPSHSVIEKGQTVTLRCDPISGHDNLYWYRRVMGKEIKFLLHFVKESKQDESGMPNNRFLAERTGGTYSTLKVQPAELEDSGVYFCASSGGFTDTQYFGPGTRLTVL.

This clonotype was seen at least ten times. V gene TRBV15 combines with J gene TRBJ2-2; 8 positions match TRBD1. The germline gives CDR1 LNHNV, CDR2 YYDKDF (reference sequence). The J segment lost 3 bases and the V segment lost 2 bases, leaving 2 bases of the junction unmatched. The CDR3 runs to 15 residues. The CDR3 here is CATSRQGADTGELFF. The CDR3 nucleotides read TGTGCCACCAGCAGACAGGGGGCTGACACCGGGGAGCTGTTTTTT.

This clonotype came up many times. The chain couples TRBV6-2 or TRBV6-3 to TRBJ1-3; D unclear. Per germline, CDR1 MNHEY and CDR2 SVGEGT. Deletions cut 4 bases from V and 7 bases from J, with 11 bases between. The CDR3 sequence is 13 residues long. CDR3 sequence reads: CASSFPAPNTIYF. CDR3 nucleotides: TGTGCCAGCAGTTTCCCGGCACCGAACACCATATATTTT.

This chain connects TRBV4-1 to TRBJ2-7; TRBD1 is a possible D gene (6 bases). The CDR3 spans 14 residues. The germline V gene has CDR1 MGHRA and CDR2 YSYEKL. Trimming stripped 5 bases from V and 4 bases from J, with 15 bases between. The CDR3 nucleotides are TGCGCCAGCAGCGCCGGACAGAGCCCGTACGAGCAGTACTTC. Translating it yields CASSAGQSPYEQYF.

This clonotype was picked up a small number of times. The chain recombines TRBV19 with TRBJ2-3; D is ambiguous. V lost 4 bases to trimming and J lost 0 bases, with 26 bases between them. The CDR3 sequence is 20 residues long. The germline CDR1 and CDR2 sequences are LNHDA and SQIVND (reference sequence). The CDR3 DNA reads as TGTGCCAGTAGTACGTTCAGGCGCCTCACGCCGAAATACAGCACAGATACGCAGTATTTT. It specifies CASSTFRRLTPKYSTDTQYF.

This clonotype showed up just a few times. The chain combines TRBV6-6 with TRBJ2-3; 9 positions agree with TRBD2. Germline trimming cut 2 bases from V and 2 bases from J; bases unmatched to any gene: 8. The CDR3 length is 17 residues. Per the germline V gene, CDR1 is MNHNY and CDR2 is SVGAGI (reference sequence). This CDR3 is CASSYPASGEYTDTQYF. The CDR3 bases are TGTGCCAGCAGTTACCCCGCTAGCGGGGAATACACAGATACGCAGTATTTT.

This clonotype was counted ten times or more. The chain has TRBV6-2 or TRBV6-3 and TRBJ1-5; no definite D call. The CDR3 contains 17 residues. Germline CDR1 MNHEY, CDR2 SVGEGT. V gave up 8 bases and J gave up 4 bases, with 24 bases separating them. The CDR3 DNA follows: TGTGCCAGCGGGAACTTGGCCTTCGTGGGTCCGAATCAGCCCCAGCATTTT. Translation gives CASGNLAFVGPNQPQHF.

The chain couples TRBV27 to TRBJ2-7; 12 bases are a match to TRBD1. After removal of 6 bases from V and 6 bases from J, the junction contained 6 bases not matched to a gene. Per the germline V gene, CDR1 is MNHEY and CDR2 is SMNVEV (reference sequence). This CDR3 has 14 amino acids. CDR3 in amino acids: CASSSGTGGLEQYF. The CDR3 DNA is TGTGCCAGCAGCTCCGGGACAGGGGGCCTCGAGCAGTACTTC.

This clonotype was found a few times. V is TRBV21-1 and J is TRBJ1-6; TRBD1, as called in the table, went unchecked against the DNA. TRBV21-1 is a known pseudogene. This CDR3 is built from 22 residues. The CDR3: CASSKVPLNRVDSLSYNSPLHF. The CDR3 DNA sequence: TGTGCCAGCAGCAAAGTGCCCTTAAATAGGGTGGACAGTCTCTCCTATAATTCACCCCTCCACTTT.

This clonotype was observed at least ten times. The chain has TRBV12-3 or TRBV12-4 and TRBJ1-2, with D perhaps matching TRBD1 (6 bases). The CDR3 spans 12 residues. V lost 6 bases, J lost 5 bases, and 10 bases lay in between. CDR3 residues: CASRYRAYGYTF. CDR3 DNA sequence: TGTGCCAGCAGGTACAGGGCTTATGGCTACACCTTC.

This clonotype was seen ten or more times. This chain links TRBV5-1 with TRBJ1-3, with 8 bases lining up with TRBD1. Trimming took 4 bases from V and 4 from J; bases not matched to a gene: 4. The CDR3 has 14 amino acids. Germline V gives CDR1 SGHRS, CDR2 YFSETQ. CDR3 protein: CASSTGTGGNTIYF. In DNA, the CDR3 is TGCGCCAGCAGCACGGGGACAGGAGGAAACACCATATATTTT.

This clonotype has a count of ten or more. This chain joins TRBV29-1 and TRBJ2-1; 7 nucleotides agree with TRBD2. Per germline, CDR1 SQVTM and CDR2 ANQGSEA. The CDR3 totals 13 residues. V shed 4 bases, J shed 11 bases, and the junction held 11 bases outside the gene matches. This CDR3 is CSVGGRATMKQFF. The CDR3 nucleotides are TGCAGCGTTGGAGGGAGGGCAACAATGAAGCAGTTCTTC.

This clonotype was found many times. This chain uses TRBV12-3 or TRBV12-4 with TRBJ2-5; D remains unclear. This CDR3 region has 11 residues. The V end was cut by 6 bases, the J end by 5 bases, with 7 bases between. As DNA, the CDR3 is TGTGCCAGCAGCCGCCTTGAGACCCAGTACTTC. Encoded protein: CASSRLETQYF.